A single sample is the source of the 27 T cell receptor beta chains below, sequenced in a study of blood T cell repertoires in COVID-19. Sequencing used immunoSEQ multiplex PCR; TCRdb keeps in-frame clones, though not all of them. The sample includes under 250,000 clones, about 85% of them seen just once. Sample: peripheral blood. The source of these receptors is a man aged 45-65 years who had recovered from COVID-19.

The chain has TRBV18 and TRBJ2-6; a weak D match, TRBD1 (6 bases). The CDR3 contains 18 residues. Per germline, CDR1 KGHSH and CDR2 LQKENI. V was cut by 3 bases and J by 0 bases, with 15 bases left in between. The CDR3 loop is CASSPTGNLPSGANVLTF. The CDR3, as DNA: TGTGCCAGCTCACCGACAGGCAACCTCCCCTCTGGGGCCAACGTCCTGACTTTC.

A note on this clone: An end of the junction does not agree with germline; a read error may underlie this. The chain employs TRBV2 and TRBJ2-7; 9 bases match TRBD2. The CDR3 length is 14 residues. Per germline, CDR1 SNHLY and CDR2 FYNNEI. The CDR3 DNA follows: TGTGCCAGCAGGGGTAATCTAGCGGGACCCTCTTGGGACTTC. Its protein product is CASRGNLAGPSWDF.

DNA for the CDR3: TGTGCCAGCAGGTACCGAGGGGGGGCCTACGAGCAGTACTTC. It specifies CASRYRGGAYEQYF. The chain employs TRBV6-5 and TRBJ2-7, with D perhaps TRBD2 (7 bases). This CDR3 has 14 amino acids. V was pared by 6 bases and J by 2 bases, with 14 bases between. From germline, CDR1 is MNHEY and CDR2 SVGAGI.

This CDR3 reads CASSYALTGTGNGYTF. CDR3 nucleotides: TGTGCCAGCAGTTATGCTCTAACCGGGACAGGGAATGGCTACACCTTC. This chain links TRBV6-2 or TRBV6-3 with TRBJ1-2, with TRBD1 matching over 9 bases. J lost 6 bases, V lost 3 bases, and 11 bases had no gene match. The CDR3 spans 16 residues. Germline V gene sequence: CDR1 MNHEY, CDR2 SVGEGT.

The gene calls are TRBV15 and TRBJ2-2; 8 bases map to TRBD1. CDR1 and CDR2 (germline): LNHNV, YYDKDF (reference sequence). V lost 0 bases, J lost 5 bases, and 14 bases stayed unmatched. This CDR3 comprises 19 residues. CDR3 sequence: CATSRDGGSGRGRTGELFF. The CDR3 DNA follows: TGTGCCACCAGCAGAGATGGTGGGTCGGGCAGGGGGCGTACCGGGGAGCTGTTTTTT.

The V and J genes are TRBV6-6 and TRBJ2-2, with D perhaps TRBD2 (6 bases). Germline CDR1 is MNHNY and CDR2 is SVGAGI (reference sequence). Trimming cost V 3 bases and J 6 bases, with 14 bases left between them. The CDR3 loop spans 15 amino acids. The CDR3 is CASSYDAGPAGELFF. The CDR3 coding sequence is TGTGCCAGCAGTTATGACGCGGGGCCGGCCGGGGAGCTGTTTTTT.

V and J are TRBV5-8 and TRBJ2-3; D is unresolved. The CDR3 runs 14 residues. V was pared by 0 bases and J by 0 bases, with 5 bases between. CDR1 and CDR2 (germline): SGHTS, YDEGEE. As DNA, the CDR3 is TGTGCCAGCAGCTTGGATCCTAGCACAGATACGCAGTATTTT. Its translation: CASSLDPSTDTQYF.

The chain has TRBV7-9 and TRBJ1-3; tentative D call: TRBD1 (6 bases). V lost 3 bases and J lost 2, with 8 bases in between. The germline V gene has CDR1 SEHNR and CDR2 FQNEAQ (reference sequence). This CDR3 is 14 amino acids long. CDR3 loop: CASSLTGAGNTIYF. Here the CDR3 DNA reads TGTGCCAGCAGCTTGACAGGTGCTGGAAACACCATATATTTT.

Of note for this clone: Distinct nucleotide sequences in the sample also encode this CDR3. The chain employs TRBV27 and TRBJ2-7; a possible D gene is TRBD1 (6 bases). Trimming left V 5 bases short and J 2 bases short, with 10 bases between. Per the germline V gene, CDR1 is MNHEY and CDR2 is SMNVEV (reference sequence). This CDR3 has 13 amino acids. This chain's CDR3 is CASSLGQTYEQYF. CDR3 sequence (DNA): TGTGCCAGCAGTCTAGGACAGACCTACGAGCAGTACTTC.

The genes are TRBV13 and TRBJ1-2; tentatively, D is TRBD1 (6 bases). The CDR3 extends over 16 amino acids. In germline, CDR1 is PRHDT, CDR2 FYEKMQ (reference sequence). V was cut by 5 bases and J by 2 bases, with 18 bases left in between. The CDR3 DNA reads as TGTGCCAGCAGCACGCCTGGACAGCGGAAAAACTATGGCTACACCTTC. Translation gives CASSTPGQRKNYGYTF.

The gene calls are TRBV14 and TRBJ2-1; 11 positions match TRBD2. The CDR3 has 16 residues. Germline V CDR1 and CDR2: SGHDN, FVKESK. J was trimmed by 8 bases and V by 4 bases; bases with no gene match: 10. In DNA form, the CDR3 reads TGTGCCAGCAGCCCCCCCGGGCTAGCGGGAGGCTATGAGCAGTTCTTC. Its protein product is CASSPPGLAGGYEQFF.

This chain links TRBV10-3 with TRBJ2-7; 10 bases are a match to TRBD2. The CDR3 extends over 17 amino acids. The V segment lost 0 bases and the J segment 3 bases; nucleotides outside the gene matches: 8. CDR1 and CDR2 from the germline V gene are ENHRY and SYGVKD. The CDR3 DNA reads TGTGCCATCAGTGAGTCTGGGGGGGGACTAGCGCTCTACGAGCAGTACTTC. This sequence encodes CAISESGGGLALYEQYF.

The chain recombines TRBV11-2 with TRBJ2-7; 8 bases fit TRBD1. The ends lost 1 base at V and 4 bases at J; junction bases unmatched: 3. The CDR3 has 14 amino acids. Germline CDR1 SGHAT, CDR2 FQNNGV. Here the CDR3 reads CASSLVRTGYEQYF. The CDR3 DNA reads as TGTGCCAGCAGCTTAGTGAGGACAGGGTACGAGCAGTACTTC. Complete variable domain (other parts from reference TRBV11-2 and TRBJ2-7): EAGVAQSPRYKIIEKRQSVAFWCNPISGHATLYWYQQILGQGPKLLIQFQNNGVVDDSQLPKDRFSAERLKGVDSTLKIQPAKLEDSAVYLCASSLVRTGYEQYFGPGTRLTVT.

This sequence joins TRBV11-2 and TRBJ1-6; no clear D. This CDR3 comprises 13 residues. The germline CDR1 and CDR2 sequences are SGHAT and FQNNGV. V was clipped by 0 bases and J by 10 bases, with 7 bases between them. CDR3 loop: CASSLEATSPLHF. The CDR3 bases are TGTGCCAGCAGCTTAGAGGCAACATCACCCCTCCACTTT.

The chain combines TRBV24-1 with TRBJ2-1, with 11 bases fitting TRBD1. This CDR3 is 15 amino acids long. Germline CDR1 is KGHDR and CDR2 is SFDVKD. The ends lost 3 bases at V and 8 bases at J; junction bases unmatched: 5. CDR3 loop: CATSDDGTGGYEQFF. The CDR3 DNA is TGTGCCACCAGTGATGACGGGACAGGGGGGTATGAGCAGTTCTTC.

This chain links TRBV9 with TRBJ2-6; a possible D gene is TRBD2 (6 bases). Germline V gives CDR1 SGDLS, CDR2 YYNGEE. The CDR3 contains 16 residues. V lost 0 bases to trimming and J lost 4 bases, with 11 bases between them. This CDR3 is CASSVGRGSGANVLTF. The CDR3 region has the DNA TGTGCCAGCAGCGTAGGACGGGGGTCGGGGGCCAACGTCCTGACTTTC.

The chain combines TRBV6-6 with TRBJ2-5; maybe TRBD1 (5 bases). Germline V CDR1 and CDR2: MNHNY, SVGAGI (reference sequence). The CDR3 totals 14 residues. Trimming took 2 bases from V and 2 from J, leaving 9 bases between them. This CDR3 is CASSYKGRQETQYF. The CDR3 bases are TGTGCCAGCAGTTACAAGGGGCGGCAAGAGACCCAGTACTTC.

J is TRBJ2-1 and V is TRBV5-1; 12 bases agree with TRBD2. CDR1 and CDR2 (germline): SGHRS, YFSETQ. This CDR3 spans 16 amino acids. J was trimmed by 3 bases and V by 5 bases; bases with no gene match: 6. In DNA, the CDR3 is TGCGCCAGCAGACTAGCGGGAGGAACGATCTACAATGAGCAGTTCTTC. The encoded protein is CASRLAGGTIYNEQFF.

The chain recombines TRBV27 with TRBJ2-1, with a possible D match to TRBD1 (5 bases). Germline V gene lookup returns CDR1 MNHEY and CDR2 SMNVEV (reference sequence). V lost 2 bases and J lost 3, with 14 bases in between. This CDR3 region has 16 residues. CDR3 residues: CASSLSPRVRYNEQFF. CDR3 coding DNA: TGTGCCAGCAGTTTAAGCCCCAGGGTCCGCTACAATGAGCAGTTCTTC.

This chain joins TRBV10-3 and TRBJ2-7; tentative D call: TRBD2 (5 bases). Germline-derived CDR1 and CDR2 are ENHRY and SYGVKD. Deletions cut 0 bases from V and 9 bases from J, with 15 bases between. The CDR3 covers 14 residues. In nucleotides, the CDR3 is TGTGCCATCAGTGAGTCGGCGGGTGGCTTGTCGCAGTACTTC. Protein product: CAISESAGGLSQYF.

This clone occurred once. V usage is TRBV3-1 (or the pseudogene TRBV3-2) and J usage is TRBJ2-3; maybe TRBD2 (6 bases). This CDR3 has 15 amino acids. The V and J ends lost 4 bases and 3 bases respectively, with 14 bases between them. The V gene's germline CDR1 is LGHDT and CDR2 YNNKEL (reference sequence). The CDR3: CASSRREEATDTQYF. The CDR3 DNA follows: TGTGCCAGCAGCCGGAGGGAGGAGGCGACAGATACGCAGTATTTT.

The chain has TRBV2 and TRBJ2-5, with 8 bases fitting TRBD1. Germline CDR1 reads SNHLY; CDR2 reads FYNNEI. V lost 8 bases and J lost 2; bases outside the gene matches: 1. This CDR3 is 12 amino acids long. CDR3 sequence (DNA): TGTGCCAGCGGGACAGGTCAAGAGACCCAGTACTTC. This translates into CASGTGQETQYF.

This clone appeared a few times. The CDR3: CAWTGLGGAYEQYF. CDR3 DNA sequence: TGTGCCTGGACGGGTTTAGGGGGTGCCTACGAGCAGTACTTC. The chain employs TRBV30 and TRBJ2-7; D may be TRBD1 (6 bases). CDR1 GTSNPN and CDR2 SVGIG come from the germline V gene (reference sequence). The germline V and J ends were trimmed by 4 bases and 2 bases, with 15 bases remaining between them. The CDR3 sequence is 14 residues long.

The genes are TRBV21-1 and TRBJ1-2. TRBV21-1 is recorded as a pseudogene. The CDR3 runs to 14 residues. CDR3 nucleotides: TGTGCCAGCAGCAAAGCGCGGGATGGCTATGGCTACACCTTC. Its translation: CASSKARDGYGYTF.

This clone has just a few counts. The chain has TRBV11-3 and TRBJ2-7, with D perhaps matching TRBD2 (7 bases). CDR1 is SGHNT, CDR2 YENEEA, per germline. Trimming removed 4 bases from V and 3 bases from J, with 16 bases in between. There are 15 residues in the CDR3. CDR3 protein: CASSSGVGRDYEQYF. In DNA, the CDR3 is TGTGCCAGCAGCTCAGGGGTAGGGAGGGACTACGAGCAGTACTTC. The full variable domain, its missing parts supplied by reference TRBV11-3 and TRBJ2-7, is EAGVVQSPRYKIIEKKQPVAFWCNPISGHNTLYWYLQNLGQGPELLIRYENEEAVDDSQLPKDRFSAERLKGVDSTLKIQPAELGDSAVYLCASSSGVGRDYEQYFGPGTRLTVT.

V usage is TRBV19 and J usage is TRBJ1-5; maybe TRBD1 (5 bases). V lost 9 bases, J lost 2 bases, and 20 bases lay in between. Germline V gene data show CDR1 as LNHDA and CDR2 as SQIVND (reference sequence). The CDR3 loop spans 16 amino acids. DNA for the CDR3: TGTGCCAGCCTCGGGGGGACTAGGCGTGGCAATCAGCCCCAGCATTTT. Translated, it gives CASLGGTRRGNQPQHF.

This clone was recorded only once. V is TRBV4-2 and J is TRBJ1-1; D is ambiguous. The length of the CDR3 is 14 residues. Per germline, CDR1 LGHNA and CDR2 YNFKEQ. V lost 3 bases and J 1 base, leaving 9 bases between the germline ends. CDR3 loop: CASSHLGGNTEAFF. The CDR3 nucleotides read TGTGCCAGCAGCCATTTGGGAGGGAACACTGAAGCTTTCTTT.